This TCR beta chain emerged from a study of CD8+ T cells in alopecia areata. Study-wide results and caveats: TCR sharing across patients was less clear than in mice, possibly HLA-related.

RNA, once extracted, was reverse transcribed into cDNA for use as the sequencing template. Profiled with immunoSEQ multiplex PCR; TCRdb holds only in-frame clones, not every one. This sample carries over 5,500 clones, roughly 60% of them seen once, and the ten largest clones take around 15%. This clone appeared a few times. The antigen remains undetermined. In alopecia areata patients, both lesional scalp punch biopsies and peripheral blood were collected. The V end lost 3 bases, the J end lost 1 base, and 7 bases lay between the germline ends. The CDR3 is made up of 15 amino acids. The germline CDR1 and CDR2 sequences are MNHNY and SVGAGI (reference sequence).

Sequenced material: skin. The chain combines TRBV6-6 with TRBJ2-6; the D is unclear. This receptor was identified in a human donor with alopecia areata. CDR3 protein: CASSYRASGANVLTF. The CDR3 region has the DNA TGTGCCAGCAGTTATAGGGCTTCTGGGGCCAACGTCCTGACTTTC.